These 11 T cell receptor beta chains share one sample of origin, sequenced in a study of molecular identifiers for immune sequencing clone quantification. Via MiXCR, TCRdb re-called the PCR reads, giving one row per CDR3 protein. The sample has hundreds of thousands of distinct CDR3 sequences, 25% seen once. Sequenced sample: naive CD8+ T cells from blood, with Jurkat cell RNA spiked in. This sample's subset: FACS-sorted CD8+CD4-CCR7+CD45RA+ naive T cells. These receptors all stem from a human donor in good health. Some libraries in this study had Jurkat cell RNA spiked in.

The J gene is TRBJ1-1, the V gene TRBV4-1; D is unclear. Germline CDR1 MGHRA, CDR2 YSYEKL. V gave up 1 base and J gave up 10 bases, with 13 bases separating them. The CDR3 extends over 13 amino acids. In nucleotides, the CDR3 is TGCGCCAGCAGCCAAGCCGAAGTTCGTGGAGCTTTCTTT. Translating it yields CASSQAEVRGAFF.

This clonotype was seen repeatedly, ten times or more. The gene calls are TRBV4-2 and TRBJ2-5; D is possibly TRBD2 (5 bases). This CDR3 spans 16 amino acids. The germline V gene has CDR1 LGHNA and CDR2 YNFKEQ. Trimming pared 6 bases from V and 5 bases from J, leaving 22 bases between. The CDR3 loop reads CASSPTSPKPGETQYF. CDR3 in DNA: TGTGCCAGCAGTCCCACCAGCCCCAAACCGGGGGAGACCCAGTACTTC.

The sample holds many counts of this clonotype. This chain connects TRBV7-2 to TRBJ2-6; 9 bases line up with TRBD1. The CDR3 covers 20 residues. With V trimmed by 2 bases and J by 0 bases, 11 bases remained unmatched. Germline V gene sequence: CDR1 SGHTA, CDR2 FQGNSA. CDR3 nucleotide sequence: TGTGCCAGCAGCTTAATTCGTGGGACAGGGAGGTTCTCTGGGGCCAACGTCCTGACTTTC. Translating gives CASSLIRGTGRFSGANVLTF.

This clonotype was counted between two and nine times. V is TRBV13 and J is TRBJ2-7, with D possibly being TRBD2 (6 bases). From germline, CDR1 is PRHDT and CDR2 FYEKMQ (reference sequence). V lost 4 bases and J 3 bases, leaving 13 bases between the germline ends. The CDR3 is made up of 14 amino acids. CDR3 DNA: TGTGCCAGCAGCTCTATCGGGGGAAACTACGAGCAGTACTTC. As protein: CASSSIGGNYEQYF.

To note about this clonotype: This clone may be a read error of a much larger clone one base away. The chain couples TRBV5-1 to TRBJ2-5; D gene ambiguous. CDR1 SGHRS and CDR2 YFSETQ come from the germline V gene. The CDR3 runs 14 residues. Here the CDR3 DNA reads TGCGCCAGCAGCTTATACCGGCCGCAAGAGACCCAGCACTTC. It encodes CASSLYRPQETQHF.

This clonotype was seen ten or more times. V is TRBV24-1 and J is TRBJ2-1; D gene unclear. CDR3 size: 13 residues. The V gene's germline CDR1 is KGHDR and CDR2 SFDVKD. V lost 2 bases to trimming and J lost 5 bases, with 6 bases between them. This CDR3 is CATSDSEDNEQFF. The CDR3, as DNA: TGTGCCACCAGTGATTCAGAAGACAATGAGCAGTTCTTC.

J is TRBJ1-1 and V is TRBV12-3 or TRBV12-4; D gene unclear. The CDR3 sequence is 14 residues long. With 1 base removed from V and 1 base from J, the gap between germline ends came to 7 bases. CDR3 coding DNA: TGTGCCAGCAGTTTAGGACACCAGAACACTGAAGCTTTCTTT. The encoded protein is CASSLGHQNTEAFF.

The count of this clonotype is one. One end of the junction varies from germline; a read error may be responsible. The chain combines TRBV20-1 with TRBJ2-7, with 8 bases fitting TRBD1. The CDR3 runs 14 residues. Germline CDR1 and CDR2: DFQATT and SNEGSKA (reference sequence). CDR3 protein: CNALNRDRLREQYF. The CDR3 bases are TGCAATGCTTTAAACCGGGACAGGCTACGTGAGCAGTACTTC.

This clonotype was detected many times. This sequence joins TRBV19 and TRBJ2-4; D uncertain. The V gene's germline CDR1 is LNHDA and CDR2 SQIVND (reference sequence). V lost 3 bases to trimming and J lost 1 base, with 4 bases between them. This CDR3 contains 13 residues. CDR3 sequence: CASSITAKNIQYF. Written as DNA, the CDR3 is TGTGCCAGTAGTATTACTGCCAAAAACATTCAGTACTTC.

This clonotype turned up a few times. V and J are TRBV19 and TRBJ2-1, with D unresolved. CDR1 is LNHDA, CDR2 SQIVND, per germline (reference sequence). Trimming left V 5 bases short and J 0 bases short, with 14 bases between. The CDR3 contains 16 residues. The CDR3 nucleotides are TGTGCCAGTAGTCCCACGCCGGTACCCTCCTACAATGAGCAGTTCTTC. It yields the protein CASSPTPVPSYNEQFF.

A remark on this clonotype: Here the CDR3 omits its conserved ending phenylalanine or tryptophan, so a read error is the likely source. The chain joins TRBV4-1 to TRBJ2-7; 10 nucleotides line up with TRBD2. The germline V gene has CDR1 MGHRA and CDR2 YSYEKL. CDR3 length equals 15 residues. Trimming cost V 4 bases and J 1 base; bases outside gene matches: 4. The CDR3, as DNA: TGCGCCAGCAGCCCCCGGACTAGCGGTTCCTACGAGCAGTACTCC. It encodes CASSPRTSGSYEQYS.